This T cell receptor beta chain was captured by sequencing in a study of vaccination effects on CD4 cells after COVID-19 (dated by TCRdb to 2021 to 2024). Describing the broader study: Post-vaccine samples across the study were collected a median of 72 days after the second dose, with a range of 14 to 241. SARS-CoV-2 spike-specific CD4+ TCR repertoires were compared before and after mRNA vaccination in COVID-19 convalescent patients and in infection-naive vaccine recipients. The full study included around nine COVID-19 convalescent patients and a few SARS-CoV-2-naive healthy vaccine recipients. Cultures from other donors in the study were sequenced with the Oncomine TCR Beta short-read assay on an Illumina iSeq 100.

In regard to this clone: Its recognized antigen is unknown. Per-nucleotide qualities are absent, and no much larger clonotype sits a single base away.

In the germline V gene (reference sequence), CDR1 corresponds to LGHDT and CDR2 to YNNKEL. Counted from cysteine to phenylalanine, this CDR3 has 15 amino acids. Of all the DNA, just the CDR3 is kept, 45 bases in frame from base 1. V is cut back by 1 base and J by 5 bases, with 7 bases in the junction unmatched. The library came from the immunoSEQ multiplex PCR assay. DNA from the CD4+ T cells that had been cultured and isolated underwent TCR beta CDR3 sequencing. The original methods were these. The analysis removed non-productive TCR sequences, trimmed reads to the CDR3 region, and retained only CDR3s that were 7 or more amino acids long. Antigen-specific clonotypes were identified using the MANAFEST web app by comparison of expansion in peptide wells against reference cultures. To count as positive, a clone had to show expansion at FDR<0.05 compared with the reference and with all other wells, an odds ratio above 5, and a frequency above 0.1% in two replicate wells. Cross-reactive clonotypes were defined as significantly expanded in SARS-CoV-2 spike wells and in at least one common cold coronavirus spike condition. Levenshtein distance calculated with the stringdist R package was used to assess CDR3 similarity, and unrooted trees were constructed with ape in R 3.6.1. TCRdb took over this immuneACCESS table, retaining in-frame rearrangements with V and J assigned. Such tables are incomplete; in checked studies, under half of the missing clones stem from an unresolved V gene, and the remainder is unexplained. That table furnishes V, J and clone size, whereas the DNA furnished D and trimming. Counted in this sample were tens of thousands of clones; about 66% of them appeared once. The top ten hold about 8.1% of the sample.

Overall results and qualifications from the work: Among healthy vaccine recipients, nearly all vaccine-induced clones were SARS-CoV-2 mono-reactive, and just 1 of 255 was cross-reactive with common cold coronaviruses. The study was limited by a small number of convalescent patients, and early post-infection timepoints were lacking. Clones induced by infection and clones induced by vaccination both contracted markedly at late timepoints after vaccination, which fits with T cell responses waning over time.

In the ViraFEST assay, PBMC were stimulated with viral peptide pools, and antigen-specific CD4+ T cell clonotypes were then identified by expansion using TCR sequencing. After around 10 days of culture, CD4+ T cells were isolated with the EasySep CD4+ T cell isolation kit. Two doses of either the BNT162b2 or the mRNA-1273 mRNA SARS-CoV-2 vaccine were administered to participants. Healthy vaccine recipients had no prior SARS-CoV-2 infection, confirmed by negative nucleocapsid antibodies before and after vaccination. Some 2 million PBMC per well were cultured with 9 to 10 ug/ml peptides in IMDM containing approximately 4.5% human AB serum, around 9.7 IU/ml IL-2 and gentamicin. On days 3 and 7, half of the culture medium was replaced with fresh IL-2-containing medium. Unless noted otherwise, every peptide stimulation condition was grown in triplicate wells. Using Ficoll-Paque Plus gradient centrifugation, PBMC were separated from whole blood and then either used fresh or cryopreserved at -140C. Overlapping peptide pools spanned the spike proteins of SARS-CoV-2 and the common cold coronaviruses HCoV-NL63, HCoV-OC43 and HCoV-229E. Genomic DNA was extracted from cultured CD4+ T cells with the QIAamp micro DNA kit.

Sequencing used CD4+ T cells from PBMCs cultured with SARS-CoV-2 spike peptides, obtained after COVID-19 vaccination. The sample's cell subset or site label, in plain terms: SARS-CoV-2 spike overlapping peptide pool stimulation. The source of this sequence is a human donor who received a COVID-19 vaccine. The V and J genes are TRBV3-1 (or the pseudogene TRBV3-2) and TRBJ2-5; TRBD2 matches 7 bases in the middle. The bases read TGTGCCAGCAGCCAAGTGCGGGGGAAGGGGGAGACCCAGTACTTC. This codes for CASSQVRGKGETQYF.